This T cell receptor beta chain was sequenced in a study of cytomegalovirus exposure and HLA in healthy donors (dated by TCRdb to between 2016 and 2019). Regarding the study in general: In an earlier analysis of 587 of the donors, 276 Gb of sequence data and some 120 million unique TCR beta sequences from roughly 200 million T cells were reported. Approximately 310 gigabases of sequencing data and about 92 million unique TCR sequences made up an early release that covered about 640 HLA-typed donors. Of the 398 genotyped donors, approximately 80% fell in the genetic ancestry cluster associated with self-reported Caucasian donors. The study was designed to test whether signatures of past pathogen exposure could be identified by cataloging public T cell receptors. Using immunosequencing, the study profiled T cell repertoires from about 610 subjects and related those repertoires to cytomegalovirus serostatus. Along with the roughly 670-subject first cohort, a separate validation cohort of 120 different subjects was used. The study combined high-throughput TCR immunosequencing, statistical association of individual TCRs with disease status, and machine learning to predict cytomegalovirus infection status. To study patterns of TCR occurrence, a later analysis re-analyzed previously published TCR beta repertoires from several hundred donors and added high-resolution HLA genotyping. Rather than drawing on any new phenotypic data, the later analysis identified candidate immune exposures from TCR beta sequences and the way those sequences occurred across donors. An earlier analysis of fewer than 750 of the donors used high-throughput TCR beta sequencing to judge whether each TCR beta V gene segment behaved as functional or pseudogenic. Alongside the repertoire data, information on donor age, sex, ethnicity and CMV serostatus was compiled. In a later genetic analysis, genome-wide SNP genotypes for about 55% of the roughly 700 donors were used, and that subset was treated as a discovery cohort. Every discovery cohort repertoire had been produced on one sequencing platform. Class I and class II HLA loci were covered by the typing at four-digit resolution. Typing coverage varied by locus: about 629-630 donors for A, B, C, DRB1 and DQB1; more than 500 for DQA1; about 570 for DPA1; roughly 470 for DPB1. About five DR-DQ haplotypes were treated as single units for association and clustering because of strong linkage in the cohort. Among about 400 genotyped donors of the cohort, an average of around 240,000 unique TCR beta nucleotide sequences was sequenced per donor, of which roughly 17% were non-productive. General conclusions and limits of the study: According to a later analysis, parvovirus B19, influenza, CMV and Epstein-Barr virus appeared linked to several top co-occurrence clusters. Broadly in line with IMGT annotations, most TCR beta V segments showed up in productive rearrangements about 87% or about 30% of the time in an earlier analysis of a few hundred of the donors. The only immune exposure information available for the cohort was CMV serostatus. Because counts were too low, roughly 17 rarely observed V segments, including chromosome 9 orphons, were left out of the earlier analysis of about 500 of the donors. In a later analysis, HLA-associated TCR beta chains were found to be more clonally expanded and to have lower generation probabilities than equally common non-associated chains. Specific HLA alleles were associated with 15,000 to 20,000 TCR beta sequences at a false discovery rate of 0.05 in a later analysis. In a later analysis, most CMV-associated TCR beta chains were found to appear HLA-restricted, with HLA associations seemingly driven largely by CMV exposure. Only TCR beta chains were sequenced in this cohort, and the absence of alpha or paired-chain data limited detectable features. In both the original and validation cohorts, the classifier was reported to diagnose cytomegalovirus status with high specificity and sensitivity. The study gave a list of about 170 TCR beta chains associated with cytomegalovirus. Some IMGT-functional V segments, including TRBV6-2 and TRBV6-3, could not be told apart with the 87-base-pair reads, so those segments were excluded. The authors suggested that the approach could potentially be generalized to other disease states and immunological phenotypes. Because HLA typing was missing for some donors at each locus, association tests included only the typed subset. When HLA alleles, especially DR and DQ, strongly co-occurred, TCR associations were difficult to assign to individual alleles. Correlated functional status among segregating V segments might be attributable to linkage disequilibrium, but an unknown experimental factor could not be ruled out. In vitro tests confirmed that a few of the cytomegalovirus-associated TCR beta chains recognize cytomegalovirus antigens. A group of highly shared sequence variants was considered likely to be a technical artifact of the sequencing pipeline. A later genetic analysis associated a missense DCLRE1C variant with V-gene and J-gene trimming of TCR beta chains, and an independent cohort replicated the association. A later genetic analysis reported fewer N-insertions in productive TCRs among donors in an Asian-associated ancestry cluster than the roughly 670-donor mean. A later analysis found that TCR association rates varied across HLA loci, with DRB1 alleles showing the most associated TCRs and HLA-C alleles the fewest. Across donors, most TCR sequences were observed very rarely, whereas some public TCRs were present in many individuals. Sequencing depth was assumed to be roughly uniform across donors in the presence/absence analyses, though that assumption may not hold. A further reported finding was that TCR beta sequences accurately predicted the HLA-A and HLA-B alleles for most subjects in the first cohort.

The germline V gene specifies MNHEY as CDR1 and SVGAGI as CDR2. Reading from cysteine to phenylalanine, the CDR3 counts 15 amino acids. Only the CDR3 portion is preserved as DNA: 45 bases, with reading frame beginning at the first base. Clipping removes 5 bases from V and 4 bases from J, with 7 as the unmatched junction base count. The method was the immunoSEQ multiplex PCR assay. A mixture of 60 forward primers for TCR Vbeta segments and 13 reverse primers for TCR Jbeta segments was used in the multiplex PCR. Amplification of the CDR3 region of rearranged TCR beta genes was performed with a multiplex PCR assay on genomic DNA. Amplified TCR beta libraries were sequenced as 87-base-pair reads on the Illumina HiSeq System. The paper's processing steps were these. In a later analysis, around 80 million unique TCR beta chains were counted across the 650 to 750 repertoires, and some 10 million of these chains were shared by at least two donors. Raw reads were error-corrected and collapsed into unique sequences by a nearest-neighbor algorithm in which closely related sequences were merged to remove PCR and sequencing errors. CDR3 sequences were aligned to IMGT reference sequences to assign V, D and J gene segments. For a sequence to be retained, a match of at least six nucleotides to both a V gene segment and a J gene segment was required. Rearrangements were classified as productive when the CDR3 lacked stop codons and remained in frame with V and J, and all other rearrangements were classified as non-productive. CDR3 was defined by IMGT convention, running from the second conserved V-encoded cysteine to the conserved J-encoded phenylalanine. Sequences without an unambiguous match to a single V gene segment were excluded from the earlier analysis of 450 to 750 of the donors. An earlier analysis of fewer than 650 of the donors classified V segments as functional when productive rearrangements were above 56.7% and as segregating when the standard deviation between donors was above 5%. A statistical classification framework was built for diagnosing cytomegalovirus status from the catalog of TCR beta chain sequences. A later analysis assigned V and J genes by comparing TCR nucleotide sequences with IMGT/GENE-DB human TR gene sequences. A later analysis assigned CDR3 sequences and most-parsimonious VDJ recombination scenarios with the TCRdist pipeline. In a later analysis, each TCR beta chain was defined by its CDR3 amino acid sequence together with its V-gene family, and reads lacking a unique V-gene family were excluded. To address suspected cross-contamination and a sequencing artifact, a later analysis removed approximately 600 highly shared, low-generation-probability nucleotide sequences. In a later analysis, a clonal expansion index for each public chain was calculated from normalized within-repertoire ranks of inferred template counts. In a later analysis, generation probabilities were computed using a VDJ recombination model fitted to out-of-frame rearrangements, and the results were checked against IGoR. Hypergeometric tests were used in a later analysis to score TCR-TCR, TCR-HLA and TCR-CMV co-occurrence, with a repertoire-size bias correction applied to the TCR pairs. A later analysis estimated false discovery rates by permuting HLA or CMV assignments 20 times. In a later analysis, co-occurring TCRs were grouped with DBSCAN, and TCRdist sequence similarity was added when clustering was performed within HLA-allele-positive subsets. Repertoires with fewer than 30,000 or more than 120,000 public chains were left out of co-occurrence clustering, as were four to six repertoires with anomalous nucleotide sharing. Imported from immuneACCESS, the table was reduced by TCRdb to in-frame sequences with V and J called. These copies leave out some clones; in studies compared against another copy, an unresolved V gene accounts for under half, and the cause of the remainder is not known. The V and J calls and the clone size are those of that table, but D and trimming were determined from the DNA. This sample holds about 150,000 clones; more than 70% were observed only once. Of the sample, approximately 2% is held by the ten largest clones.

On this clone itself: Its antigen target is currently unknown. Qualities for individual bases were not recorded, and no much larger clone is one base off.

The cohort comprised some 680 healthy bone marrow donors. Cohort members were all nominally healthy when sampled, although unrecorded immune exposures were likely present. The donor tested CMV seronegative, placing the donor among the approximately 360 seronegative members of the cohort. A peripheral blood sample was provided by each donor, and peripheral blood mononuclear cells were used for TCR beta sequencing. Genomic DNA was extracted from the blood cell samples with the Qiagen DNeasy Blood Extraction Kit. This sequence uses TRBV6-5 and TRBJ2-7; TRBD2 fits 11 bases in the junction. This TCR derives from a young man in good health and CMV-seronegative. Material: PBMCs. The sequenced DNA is TGTGCCAGCAGTAACCCGGGACTAGCGGATTACGAGCAGTACTTC. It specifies CASSNPGLADYEQYF.